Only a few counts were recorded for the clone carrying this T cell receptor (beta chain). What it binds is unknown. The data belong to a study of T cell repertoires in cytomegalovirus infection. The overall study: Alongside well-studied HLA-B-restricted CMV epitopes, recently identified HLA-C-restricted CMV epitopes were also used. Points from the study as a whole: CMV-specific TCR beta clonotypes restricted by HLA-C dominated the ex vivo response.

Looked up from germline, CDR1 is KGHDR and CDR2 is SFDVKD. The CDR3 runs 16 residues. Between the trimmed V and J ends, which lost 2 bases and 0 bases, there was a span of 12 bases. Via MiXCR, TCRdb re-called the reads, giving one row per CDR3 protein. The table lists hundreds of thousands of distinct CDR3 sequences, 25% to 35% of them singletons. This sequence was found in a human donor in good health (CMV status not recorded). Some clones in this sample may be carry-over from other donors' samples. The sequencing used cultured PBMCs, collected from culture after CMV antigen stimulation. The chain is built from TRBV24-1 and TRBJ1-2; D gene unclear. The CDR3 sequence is CATSDSRDYPNYGYTF. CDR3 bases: TGTGCCACCAGTGATTCCCGAGATTATCCTAACTATGGCTACACCTTC.